Sequencing of this T cell receptor (beta chain) was carried out in a study of blood T cell repertoires in COVID-19. Seattle's cohort entered during active infection and was followed longitudinally. Produced via immunoSEQ multiplex PCR; TCRdb's table is partial and in-frame only. The sample has about 210,000 clones; 75% to 85% are singletons. This TCR derives from a woman aged 70-85 years with COVID-19, enrolled during active disease. Specimen: peripheral blood.

The CDR3, as DNA: TGTGCCTGGAGTCGGACAGTCGAGCAGTACTTC. This translates into CAWSRTVEQYF. V and J are TRBV30 and TRBJ2-7; D perhaps matches TRBD1 (6 bases). The V end lost 2 bases, the J end lost 6 bases, and 8 bases lay between the germline ends. The CDR3 runs to 11 residues. CDR1 is GTSNPN, CDR2 SVGIG, per germline (reference sequence).